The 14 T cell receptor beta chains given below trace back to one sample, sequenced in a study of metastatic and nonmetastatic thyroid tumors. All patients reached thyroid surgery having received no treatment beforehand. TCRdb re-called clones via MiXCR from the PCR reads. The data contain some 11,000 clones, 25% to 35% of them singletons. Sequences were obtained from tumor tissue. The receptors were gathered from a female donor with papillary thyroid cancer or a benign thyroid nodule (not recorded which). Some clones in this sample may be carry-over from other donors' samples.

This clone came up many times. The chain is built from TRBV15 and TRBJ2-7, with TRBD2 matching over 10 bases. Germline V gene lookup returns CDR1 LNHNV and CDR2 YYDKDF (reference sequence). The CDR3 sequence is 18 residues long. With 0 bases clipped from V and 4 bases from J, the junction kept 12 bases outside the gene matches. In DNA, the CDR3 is TGTGCCACCAGCAGAGATTGGCTAGCGGGAGATGGGAGGTACGAGCAGTACTTC. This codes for CATSRDWLAGDGRYEQYF.

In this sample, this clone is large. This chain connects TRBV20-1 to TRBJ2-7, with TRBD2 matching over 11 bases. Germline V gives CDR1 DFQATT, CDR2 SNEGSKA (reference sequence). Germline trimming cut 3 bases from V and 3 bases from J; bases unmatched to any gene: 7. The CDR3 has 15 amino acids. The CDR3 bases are TGCAGTGCTAGTGATACTAGCGGGGGAATCTACGAGCAGTACTTC. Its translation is CSASDTSGGIYEQYF.

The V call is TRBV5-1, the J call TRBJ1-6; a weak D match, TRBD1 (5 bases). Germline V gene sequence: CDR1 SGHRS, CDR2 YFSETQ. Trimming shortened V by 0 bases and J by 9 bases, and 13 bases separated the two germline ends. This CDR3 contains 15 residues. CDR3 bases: TGCGCCAGCAGCTTGGCCGGAGGGGACGCTTCACCCCTCCACTTT. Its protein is CASSLAGGDASPLHF.

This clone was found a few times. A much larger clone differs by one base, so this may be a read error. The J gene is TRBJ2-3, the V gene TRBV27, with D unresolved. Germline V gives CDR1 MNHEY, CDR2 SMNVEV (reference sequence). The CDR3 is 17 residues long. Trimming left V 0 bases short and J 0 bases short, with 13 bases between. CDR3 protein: CASSLSRRVPSTDTQYF. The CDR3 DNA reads TGTGCCAGCAGTTTATCCCGACGGGTACCTAGCACAGATACGCAGTATTTT.

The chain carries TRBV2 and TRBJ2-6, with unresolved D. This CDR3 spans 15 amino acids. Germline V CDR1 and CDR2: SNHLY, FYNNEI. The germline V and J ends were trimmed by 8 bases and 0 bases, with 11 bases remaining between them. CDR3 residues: CASGIDDSGANVLTF. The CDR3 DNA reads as TGTGCCAGCGGCATCGATGACTCTGGGGCCAACGTCCTGACTTTC.

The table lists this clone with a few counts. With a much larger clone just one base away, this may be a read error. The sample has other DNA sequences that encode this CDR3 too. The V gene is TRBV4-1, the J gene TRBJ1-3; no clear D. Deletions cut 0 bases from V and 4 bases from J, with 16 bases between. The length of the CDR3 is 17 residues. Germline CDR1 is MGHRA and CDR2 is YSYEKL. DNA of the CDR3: TGCGCCAGCAGCCAAGACCCCGCACCGAACTCCGGAAACACCATATATTTT. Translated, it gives CASSQDPAPNSGNTIYF.

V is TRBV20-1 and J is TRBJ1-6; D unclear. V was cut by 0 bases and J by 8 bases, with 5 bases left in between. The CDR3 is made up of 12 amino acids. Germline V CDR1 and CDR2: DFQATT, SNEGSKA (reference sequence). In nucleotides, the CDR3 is TGCAGTGCTAGAGATGGTTATTCACCCCTCCACTTT. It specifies CSARDGYSPLHF.

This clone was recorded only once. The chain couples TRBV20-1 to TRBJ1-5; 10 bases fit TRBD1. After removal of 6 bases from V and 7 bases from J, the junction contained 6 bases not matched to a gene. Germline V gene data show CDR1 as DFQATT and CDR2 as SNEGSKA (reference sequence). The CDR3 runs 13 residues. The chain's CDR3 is CSAGDRGRQPQHF. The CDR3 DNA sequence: TGCAGTGCGGGGGACAGGGGTAGGCAGCCCCAGCATTTT.

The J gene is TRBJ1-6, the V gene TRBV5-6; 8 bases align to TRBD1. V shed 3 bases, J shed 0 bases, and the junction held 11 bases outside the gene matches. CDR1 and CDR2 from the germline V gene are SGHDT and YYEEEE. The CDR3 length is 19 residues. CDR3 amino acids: CASSWNRGTGSSYNSPLHF. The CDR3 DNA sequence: TGTGCCAGCAGCTGGAATCGAGGGACAGGAAGCTCCTATAATTCACCCCTCCACTTT. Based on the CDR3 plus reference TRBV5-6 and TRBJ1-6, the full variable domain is DAGVTQSPTHLIKTRGQQVTLRCSPKSGHDTVSWYQQALGQGPQFIFQYYEEEERQRGNFPDRFSGHQFPNYSSELNVNALLLGDSALYLCASSWNRGTGSSYNSPLHFGNGTRLTVT.

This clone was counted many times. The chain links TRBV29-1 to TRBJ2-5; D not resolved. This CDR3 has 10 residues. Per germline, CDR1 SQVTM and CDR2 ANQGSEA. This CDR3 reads CGAYQETQYF. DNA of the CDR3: TGCGGCGCCTACCAAGAGACCCAGTACTTC.

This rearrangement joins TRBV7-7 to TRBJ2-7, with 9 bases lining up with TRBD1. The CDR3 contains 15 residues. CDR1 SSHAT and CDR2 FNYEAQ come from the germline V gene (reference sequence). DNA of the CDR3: TGTGCTAGCAGCTGTCCCGGGACAGGGCCCTACGAGCAGTACGTC. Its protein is CASSCPGTGPYEQYV.

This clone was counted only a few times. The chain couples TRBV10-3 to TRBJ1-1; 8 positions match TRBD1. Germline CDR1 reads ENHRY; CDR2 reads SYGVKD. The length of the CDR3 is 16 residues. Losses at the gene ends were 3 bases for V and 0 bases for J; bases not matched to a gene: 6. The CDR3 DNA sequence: TGTGCCATCAGTGAAGGCAGGGGGCGCATGAACACTGAAGCTTTCTTT. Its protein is CAISEGRGRMNTEAFF.

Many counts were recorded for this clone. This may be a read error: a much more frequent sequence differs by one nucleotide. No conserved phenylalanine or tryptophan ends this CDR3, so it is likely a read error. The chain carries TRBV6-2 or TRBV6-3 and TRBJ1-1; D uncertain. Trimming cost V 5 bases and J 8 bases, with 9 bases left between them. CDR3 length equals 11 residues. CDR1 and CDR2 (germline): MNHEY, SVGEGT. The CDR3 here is CASSATREAFL. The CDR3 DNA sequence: TGTGCCAGCAGTGCGACGCGGGAAGCTTTCCTT.

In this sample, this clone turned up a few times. This CDR3 is CATSRELGGHEQYF. Written as DNA, the CDR3 is TGTGCCACCAGCAGAGAGTTAGGGGGCCACGAGCAGTACTTC. This chain links TRBV15 with TRBJ2-7; 7 bases map to TRBD1. CDR3 length: 14 residues. Per germline, CDR1 LNHNV and CDR2 YYDKDF (reference sequence). V dropped 0 bases and J dropped 5; count of bases not matched to a gene: 4.